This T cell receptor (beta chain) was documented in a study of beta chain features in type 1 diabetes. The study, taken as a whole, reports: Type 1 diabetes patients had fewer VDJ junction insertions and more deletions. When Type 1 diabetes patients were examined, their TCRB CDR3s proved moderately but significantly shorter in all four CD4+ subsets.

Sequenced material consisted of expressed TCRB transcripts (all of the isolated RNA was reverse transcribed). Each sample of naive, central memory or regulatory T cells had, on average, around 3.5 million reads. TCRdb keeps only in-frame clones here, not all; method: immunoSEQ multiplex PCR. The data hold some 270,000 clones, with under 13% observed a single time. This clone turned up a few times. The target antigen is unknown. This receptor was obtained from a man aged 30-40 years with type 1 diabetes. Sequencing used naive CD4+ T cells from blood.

The CDR3 protein is CASSLSPAGGGETQYF. CDR3 DNA: TGTGCCAGCAGCTTATCGCCAGCGGGGGGGGGAGAGACCCAGTACTTC. The chain joins TRBV7-3 to TRBJ2-5; 10 nucleotides match TRBD2. J lost 4 bases, V lost 2 bases, and 7 bases had no gene match. The CDR3 contains 16 residues. The germline V gene has CDR1 SGHTA and CDR2 FQGTGA.